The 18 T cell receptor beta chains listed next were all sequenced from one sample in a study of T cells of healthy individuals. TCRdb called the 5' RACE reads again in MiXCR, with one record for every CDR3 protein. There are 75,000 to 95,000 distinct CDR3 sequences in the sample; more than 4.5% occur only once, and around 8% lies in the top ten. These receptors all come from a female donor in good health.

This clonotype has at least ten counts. In DNA, the CDR3 is TGTGCCAGCAGCTTTAGCGGGACGGGTTACGAGCAGTACTTC. Protein product: CASSFSGTGYEQYF. V is TRBV7-2 and J is TRBJ2-7; 8 bases match TRBD2. Trimming removed 3 bases from V and 4 bases from J; junction bases left unmatched: 5. Germline V gene lookup returns CDR1 SGHTA and CDR2 FQGNSA. The CDR3 consists of 14 residues.

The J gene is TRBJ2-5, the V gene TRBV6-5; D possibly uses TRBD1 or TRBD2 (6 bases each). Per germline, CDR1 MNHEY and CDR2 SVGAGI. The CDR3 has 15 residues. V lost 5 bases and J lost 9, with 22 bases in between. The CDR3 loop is CASSKTRGAPGAQYF. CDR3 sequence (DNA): TGTGCCAGCAGTAAAACTAGGGGGGCTCCCGGGGCCCAGTACTTC.

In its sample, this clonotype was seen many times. The CDR3, as DNA: TGTGCCAGCTCACCCGTCGGAGACCCCAAACTGTTTTTT. The encoded protein is CASSPVGDPKLFF. The chain employs TRBV18 and TRBJ1-4, with D unclear. The germline V gene encodes CDR1 KGHSH and CDR2 LQKENI. V was cut by 3 bases and J by 11 bases, with 13 bases left in between. The CDR3 is 13 amino acids.

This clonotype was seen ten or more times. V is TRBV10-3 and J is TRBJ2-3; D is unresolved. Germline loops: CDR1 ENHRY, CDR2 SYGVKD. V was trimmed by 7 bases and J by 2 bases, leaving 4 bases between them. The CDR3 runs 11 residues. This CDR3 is CAIMDTDTQYF. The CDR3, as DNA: TGTGCCATCATGGACACAGATACGCAGTATTTT.

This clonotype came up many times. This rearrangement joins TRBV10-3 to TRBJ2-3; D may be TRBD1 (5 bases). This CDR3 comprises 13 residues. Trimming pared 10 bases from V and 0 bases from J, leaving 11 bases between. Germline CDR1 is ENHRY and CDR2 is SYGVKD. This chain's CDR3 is CATTRQSTDTQYF. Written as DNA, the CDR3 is TGTGCCACCACAAGACAGAGCACAGATACGCAGTATTTT.

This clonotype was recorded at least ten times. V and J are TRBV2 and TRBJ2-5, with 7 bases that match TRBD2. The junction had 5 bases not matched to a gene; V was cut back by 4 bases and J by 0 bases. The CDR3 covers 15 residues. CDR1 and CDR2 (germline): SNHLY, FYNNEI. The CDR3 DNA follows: TGTGCCAGCAGTGTATCCAGCGGGAACCAAGAGACCCAGTACTTC. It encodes CASSVSSGNQETQYF.

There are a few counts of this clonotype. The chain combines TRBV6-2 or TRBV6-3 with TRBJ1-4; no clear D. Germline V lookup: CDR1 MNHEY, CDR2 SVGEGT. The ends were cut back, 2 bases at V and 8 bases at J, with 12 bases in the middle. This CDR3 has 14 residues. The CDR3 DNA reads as TGTGCCAGCAGTTACAATTACCGGGTGGAAAAACTGTTTTTT. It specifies CASSYNYRVEKLFF.

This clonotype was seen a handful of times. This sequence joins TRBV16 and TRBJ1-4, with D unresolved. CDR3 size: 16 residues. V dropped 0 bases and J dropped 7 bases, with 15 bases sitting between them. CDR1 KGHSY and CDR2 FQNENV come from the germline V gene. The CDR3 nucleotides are TGTGCCAGCAGCCAATCCGGACTCGGGATGGGTGAAAAACTGTTTTTT. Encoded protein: CASSQSGLGMGEKLFF.

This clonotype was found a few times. The CDR3 nucleotides are TGTGCCAGCAGCCACGAAGGGCCCTATAGCAATCAGCCCCAGCATTTT. Its translation is CASSHEGPYSNQPQHF. The V gene is TRBV3-1, the J gene TRBJ1-5; D remains unclear. The CDR3 totals 16 residues. CDR1 is LGHDT, CDR2 YNNKEL, per germline (reference sequence). V was pared by 3 bases and J by 0 bases, with 12 bases between. Filled out from reference TRBV3-1 and TRBJ1-5, the complete variable domain reads DTAVSQTPKYLVTQMGNDKSIKCEQNLGHDTMYWYKQDSKKFLKIMFSYNNKELIINETVPNRFSPKSPDKAHLNLHINSLELGDSAVYFCASSHEGPYSNQPQHFGDGTRLSIL.

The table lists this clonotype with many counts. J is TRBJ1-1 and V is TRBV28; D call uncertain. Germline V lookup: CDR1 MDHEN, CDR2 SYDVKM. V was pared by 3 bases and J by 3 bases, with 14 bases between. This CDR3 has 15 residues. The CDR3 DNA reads TGTGCCAGCAGTTTGGGAGGCTACATGGACACTGAAGCTTTCTTT. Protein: CASSLGGYMDTEAFF.

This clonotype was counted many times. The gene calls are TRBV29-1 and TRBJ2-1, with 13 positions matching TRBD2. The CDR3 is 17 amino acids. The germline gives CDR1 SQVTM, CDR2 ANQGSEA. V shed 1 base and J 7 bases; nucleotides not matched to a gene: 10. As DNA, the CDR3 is TGCAGCGTTGAAGGACCCGGACTAGCGGGAGTACTAAATGAGCAGTTCTTC. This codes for CSVEGPGLAGVLNEQFF.

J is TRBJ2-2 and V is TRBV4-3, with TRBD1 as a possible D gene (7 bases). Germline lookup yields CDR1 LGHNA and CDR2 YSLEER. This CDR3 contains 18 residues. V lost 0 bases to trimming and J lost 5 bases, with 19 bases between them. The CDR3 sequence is CASSQDLLGGGATGELFF. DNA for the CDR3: TGCGCCAGCAGCCAAGATCTGCTAGGAGGGGGCGCGACCGGGGAGCTGTTTTTT.

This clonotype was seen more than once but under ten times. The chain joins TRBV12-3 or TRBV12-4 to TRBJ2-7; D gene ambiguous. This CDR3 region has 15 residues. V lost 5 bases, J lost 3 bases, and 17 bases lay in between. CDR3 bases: TGTGCCAGCAGTGCACGATTGGAACTTCACTACGAGCAGTACTTC. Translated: CASSARLELHYEQYF.

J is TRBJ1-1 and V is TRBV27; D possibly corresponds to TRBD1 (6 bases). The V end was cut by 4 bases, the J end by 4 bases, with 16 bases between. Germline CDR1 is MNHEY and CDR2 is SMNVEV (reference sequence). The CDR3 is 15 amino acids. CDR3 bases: TGTGCCAGCAGTTCCCGACAGGACATTAGCACTGAAGCTTTCTTT. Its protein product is CASSSRQDISTEAFF.

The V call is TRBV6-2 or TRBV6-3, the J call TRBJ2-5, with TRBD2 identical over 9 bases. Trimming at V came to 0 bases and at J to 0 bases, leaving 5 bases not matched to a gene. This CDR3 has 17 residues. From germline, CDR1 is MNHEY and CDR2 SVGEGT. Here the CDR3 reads CASSYSLSGGNQETQYF. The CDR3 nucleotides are TGTGCCAGCAGTTACTCCCTGAGCGGGGGGAACCAAGAGACCCAGTACTTC.

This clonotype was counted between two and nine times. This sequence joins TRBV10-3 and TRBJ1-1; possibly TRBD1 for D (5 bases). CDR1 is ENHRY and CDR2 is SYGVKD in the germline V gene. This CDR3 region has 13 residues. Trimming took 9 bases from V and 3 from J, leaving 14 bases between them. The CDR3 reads CAITTEGDTEAFF. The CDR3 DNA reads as TGTGCCATTACGACAGAAGGGGACACTGAAGCTTTCTTT.

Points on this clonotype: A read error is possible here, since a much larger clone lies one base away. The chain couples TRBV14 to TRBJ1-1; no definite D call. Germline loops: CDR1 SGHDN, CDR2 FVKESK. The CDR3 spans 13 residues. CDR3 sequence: CATSQQRNTEAFF. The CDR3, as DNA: TGTGCCACCAGCCAACAGAGGAACACTGAAGCTTTCTTT.

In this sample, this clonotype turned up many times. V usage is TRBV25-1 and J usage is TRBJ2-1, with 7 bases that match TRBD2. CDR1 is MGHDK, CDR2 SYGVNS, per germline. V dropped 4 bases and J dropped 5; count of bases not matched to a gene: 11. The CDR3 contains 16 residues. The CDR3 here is CASSANVRLANNEQFF. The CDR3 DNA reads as TGTGCCAGCAGTGCTAACGTAAGACTAGCTAACAATGAGCAGTTCTTC. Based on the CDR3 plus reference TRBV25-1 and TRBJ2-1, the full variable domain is EADIYQTPRYLVIGTGKKITLECSQTMGHDKMYWYQQDPGMELHLIHYSYGVNSTEKGDLSSESTVSRIRTEHFPLTLESARPSHTSQYLCASSANVRLANNEQFFGPGTRLTVL.